The 15 T cell receptor beta chains given below trace back to one sample, sequenced in a study of cytomegalovirus exposure and HLA in healthy donors. The PCR had 60 Vbeta and 13 Jbeta primers. The protocol was immunoSEQ multiplex PCR, while the TCRdb copy is restricted to in-frame clones and leaves out a portion. This sample yields some 90,000 clones, of which about three quarters are seen a single time; around 4.4% belongs to the top ten. Sequencing was carried out using PBMCs. The receptor source for this set is a male donor in good health and CMV-seropositive.

This rearrangement joins TRBV5-1 to TRBJ2-1; 15 bases fit TRBD2. V was pared by 4 bases and J by 7 bases, with 9 bases of the junction left unmatched. The CDR3 totals 17 residues. CDR1 SGHRS and CDR2 YFSETQ come from the germline V gene. This CDR3 reads CASSRGLAGGGFNEQFF. As DNA, the CDR3 is TGCGCCAGCAGCCGGGGACTAGCGGGGGGCGGATTTAATGAGCAGTTCTTC. Variable domain in full (rest from reference TRBV5-1 and TRBJ2-1): KAGVTQTPRYLIKTRGQQVTLSCSPISGHRSVSWYQQTPGQGLQFLFEYFSETQRNKGNFPGRFSGRQFSNSRSEMNVSTLELGDSALYLCASSRGLAGGGFNEQFFGPGTRLTVL.

This chain joins TRBV5-4 and TRBJ2-5; TRBD1 matches at 7 bases. The J call may not be correct, given that the DNA end is closer to TRBJ2-7. The CDR3 is 14 residues long. Germline CDR1 SGHNT, CDR2 YYREEE (reference sequence). CDR3: CASRYGTDLYEQYF. CDR3 sequence (DNA): TGTGCCAGCAGATACGGGACAGACCTCTACGAGCAGTACTTC.

The sample holds a few counts of this clone. The chain uses TRBV10-2 and TRBJ1-1, with a tentative D call TRBD1 (5 bases). With 11 bases removed from V and 5 bases from J, the gap between germline ends came to 18 bases. This CDR3 is built from 13 residues. Germline V lookup: CDR1 WSHSY, CDR2 SAAADI. The CDR3: CASREGILTEAFF. CDR3 sequence (DNA): TGCGCCTCCCGGGAGGGGATTTTAACTGAAGCTTTCTTT.

The chain carries TRBV6-1 and TRBJ2-3; D gene ambiguous. CDR3 length: 14 amino acids. Trimming stripped 3 bases from V and 7 bases from J, with 14 bases between. Germline CDR1 reads MNHNS; CDR2 reads SASEGT. The CDR3 here is CASSDLAESNTQYF. CDR3 nucleotide sequence: TGTGCCAGCAGTGATCTTGCGGAGTCCAATACGCAGTATTTT.

The V gene is TRBV11-3, the J gene TRBJ2-2; unclear D gene. The V gene's germline CDR1 is SGHNT and CDR2 YENEEA. This CDR3 has 14 residues. Trimming removed 2 bases at V and 2 bases at J, with 6 bases between. The CDR3 protein is CASSLNSNTGELFF. As DNA, the CDR3 is TGTGCCAGCAGCTTAAACTCTAACACCGGGGAGCTGTTTTTT.

This rearrangement joins TRBV6-5 to TRBJ2-7; the D is unclear. The CDR3 covers 13 residues. Per the germline V gene, CDR1 is MNHEY and CDR2 is SVGAGI. The V end lost 2 bases, the J end lost 0 bases, and 5 bases lay between the germline ends. This CDR3 is CASSYGPSYEQYF. In DNA form, the CDR3 reads TGTGCCAGCAGTTACGGGCCCTCCTACGAGCAGTACTTC.

The chain has TRBV6-5 and TRBJ2-7; 9 bases map to TRBD2. With 0 bases clipped from V and 6 bases from J, the junction kept 6 bases outside the gene matches. This CDR3 is 15 amino acids long. The germline V gene encodes CDR1 MNHEY and CDR2 SVGAGI. CDR3 DNA: TGTGCCAGCAGTTACTCCAGGCGGGGGGGCCGCGAGCAGTACTTC. This encodes CASSYSRRGGREQYF.

This clone has more than one count but fewer than ten. The chain combines TRBV4-1 with TRBJ1-4; D is uncertain. Trimming took 0 bases from V and 6 from J, leaving 14 bases between them. This CDR3 spans 16 amino acids. The germline gives CDR1 MGHRA, CDR2 YSYEKL. The CDR3 protein is CASSQDRREMDEKLFF. CDR3 DNA sequence: TGCGCCAGCAGCCAAGATCGAAGGGAGATGGATGAAAAACTGTTTTTT.

This clone was detected once. The sample carries other DNA sequences with the same CDR3. This chain uses TRBV28 with TRBJ2-7; possible D gene TRBD1, 6 bases. CDR1 and CDR2 from the germline V gene are MDHEN and SYDVKM. Trimming pared 6 bases from V and 2 bases from J, leaving 14 bases between. There are 14 residues in the CDR3. This chain's CDR3 is CASSKDRLTYEQYF. The CDR3, as DNA: TGTGCCAGCAGCAAAGACAGGTTGACCTACGAGCAGTACTTC.

This clone was seen a handful of times. The V call is TRBV7-2, the J call TRBJ2-7; D may be TRBD1 (5 bases). Trimming took off 1 base at V and 3 bases at J, with 16 bases between the two ends. The length of the CDR3 is 16 residues. In germline, CDR1 is SGHTA, CDR2 FQGNSA. Here the CDR3 DNA reads TGTGCCAGCAGCTTAGTTGGGGCGTTAACCCTCTACGAGCAGTACTTC. Translated, it gives CASSLVGALTLYEQYF.

The rearrangement joins TRBV13 to TRBJ2-7; 15 bases match TRBD2. CDR3 length: 19 residues. Per germline, CDR1 PRHDT and CDR2 FYEKMQ (reference sequence). Unmatched junction bases numbered 14, after V lost 2 bases and J lost 6 bases. The CDR3 DNA is TGTGCCAGCAGCTTACCTTCTGGGACTAGCGGGAGGAGGGACCGCGAGCAGTACTTC. This sequence encodes CASSLPSGTSGRRDREQYF.

This chain joins TRBV15 and TRBJ1-2; D remains ambiguous. This CDR3 contains 14 residues. Germline V gives CDR1 LNHNV, CDR2 YYDKDF (reference sequence). The ends were cut back, 1 base at V and 6 bases at J, with 12 bases in the middle. The CDR3 loop is CATSRAKRSDGYTF. CDR3 in DNA: TGTGCCACCAGCAGAGCCAAGAGATCCGATGGCTACACCTTC.

V is TRBV6-5 and J is TRBJ1-1; D is undetermined. The germline V and J ends were trimmed by 2 bases and 5 bases, with 9 bases remaining between them. The CDR3 consists of 13 residues. Germline CDR1 reads MNHEY; CDR2 reads SVGAGI. The CDR3 bases are TGTGCCAGCAGTTACGGTCGAGATACTGAAGCTTTCTTT. As protein: CASSYGRDTEAFF.

The gene calls are TRBV28 and TRBJ2-6; a possible D gene is TRBD1 (6 bases). CDR1 is MDHEN and CDR2 is SYDVKM in the germline V gene. The V end was cut by 6 bases, the J end by 2 bases, with 17 bases between. This CDR3 has 17 amino acids. The CDR3 nucleotides read TGTGCCAGCAGACCAACAGGGTATCGGGCTGGGGCCAACGTCCTGACTTTC. It translates to CASRPTGYRAGANVLTF.

This clone was seen once. The chain uses TRBV4-1 and TRBJ1-1; the D gene is possibly TRBD1 (6 bases). This CDR3 is 13 amino acids long. Trimming shortened V by 6 bases and J by 0 bases, and 8 bases separated the two germline ends. The germline gives CDR1 MGHRA, CDR2 YSYEKL. The CDR3 DNA is TGCGCCAGCAGGGACAGTATGAACACTGAAGCTTTCTTT. Encoded protein: CASRDSMNTEAFF.